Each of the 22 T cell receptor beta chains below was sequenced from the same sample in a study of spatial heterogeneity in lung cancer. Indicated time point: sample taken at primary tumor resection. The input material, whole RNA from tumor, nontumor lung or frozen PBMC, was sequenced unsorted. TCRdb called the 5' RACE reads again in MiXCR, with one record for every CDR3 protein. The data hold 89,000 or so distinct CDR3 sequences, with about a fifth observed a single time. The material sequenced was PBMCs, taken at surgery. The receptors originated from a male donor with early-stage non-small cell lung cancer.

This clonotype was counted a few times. The CDR3 DNA reads TGCAGTGCTAGAGTGAGATGGGGTCCGACAGGGGGCGGTGAAAAACTGTTTTTT. Translated: CSARVRWGPTGGGEKLFF. The chain employs TRBV20-1 and TRBJ1-4, with TRBD1 matching over 10 bases. Unmatched junction bases numbered 15, after V lost 1 base and J lost 7 bases. This CDR3 has 18 amino acids. The germline V gene has CDR1 DFQATT and CDR2 SNEGSKA (reference sequence).

In nucleotides, the CDR3 is TGTGCCAGCAGCCGGACAGGGACAGATACGCAGTATTTT. Amino acid sequence: CASSRTGTDTQYF. V is TRBV11-3 and J is TRBJ2-3, with TRBD1 matching 8 bases. V was pared by 5 bases and J by 3 bases, with 1 base of the junction left unmatched. The CDR3 is 13 residues long. Germline loops: CDR1 SGHNT, CDR2 YENEEA.

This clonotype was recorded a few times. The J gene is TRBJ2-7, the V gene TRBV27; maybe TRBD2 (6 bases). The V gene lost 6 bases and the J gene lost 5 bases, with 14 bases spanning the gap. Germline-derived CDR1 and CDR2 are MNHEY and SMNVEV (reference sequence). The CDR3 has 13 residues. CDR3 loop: CASSLRSGDEQYF. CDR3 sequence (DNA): TGTGCCAGCAGCCTTCGGTCGGGGGACGAGCAGTACTTC.

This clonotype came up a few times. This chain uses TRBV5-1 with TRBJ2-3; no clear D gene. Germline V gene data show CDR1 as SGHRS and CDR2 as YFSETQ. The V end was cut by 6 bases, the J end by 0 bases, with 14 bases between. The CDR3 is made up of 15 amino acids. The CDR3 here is CASNAVAGSTDTQYF. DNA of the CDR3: TGCGCCAGCAACGCCGTGGCAGGAAGCACAGATACGCAGTATTTT.

The CDR3 DNA follows: TGCAGTGTTGAAGGGGGCGGCTATGGCTACACCTTC. Translated: CSVEGGGYGYTF. The chain uses TRBV20-1 and TRBJ1-2; 7 nucleotides line up with TRBD1. Germline V CDR1 and CDR2: DFQATT, SNEGSKA (reference sequence). There are 12 residues in the CDR3. J lost 4 bases, V lost 7 bases, and 6 bases had no gene match.

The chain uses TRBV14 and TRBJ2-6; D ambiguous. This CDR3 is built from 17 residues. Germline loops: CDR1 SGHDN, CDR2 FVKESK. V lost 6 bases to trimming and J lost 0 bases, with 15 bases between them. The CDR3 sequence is CASRQPPGFSGANVLTF. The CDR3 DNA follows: TGTGCCAGCAGGCAGCCGCCGGGCTTCTCTGGGGCCAACGTCCTGACTTTC.

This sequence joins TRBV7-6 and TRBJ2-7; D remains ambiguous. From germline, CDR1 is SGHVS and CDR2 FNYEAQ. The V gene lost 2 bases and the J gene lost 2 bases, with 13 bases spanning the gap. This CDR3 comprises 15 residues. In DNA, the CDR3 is TGTGCCAGCAGCTTATCGTGGGCAAGCACCTACGAGCAGTACTTC. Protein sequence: CASSLSWASTYEQYF.

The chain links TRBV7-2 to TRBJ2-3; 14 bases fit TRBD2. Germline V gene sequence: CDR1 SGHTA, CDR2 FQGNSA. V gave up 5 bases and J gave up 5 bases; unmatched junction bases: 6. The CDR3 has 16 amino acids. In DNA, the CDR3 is TGTGCCAGCAGCACCGGGACTAGCGGGAGTAAAGATACGCAGTATTTT. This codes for CASSTGTSGSKDTQYF.

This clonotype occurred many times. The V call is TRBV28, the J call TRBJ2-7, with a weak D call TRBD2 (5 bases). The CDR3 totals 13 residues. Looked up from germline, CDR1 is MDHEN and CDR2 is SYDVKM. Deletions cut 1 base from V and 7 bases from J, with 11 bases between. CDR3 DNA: TGTGCCAGCAGTTTATCTAGCTCTAGGGAGCAGTACTTC. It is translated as CASSLSSSREQYF.

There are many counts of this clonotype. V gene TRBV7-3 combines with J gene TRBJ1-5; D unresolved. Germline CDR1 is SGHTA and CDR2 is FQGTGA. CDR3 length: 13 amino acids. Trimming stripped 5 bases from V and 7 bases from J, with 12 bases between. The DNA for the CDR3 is TGTGCCAGCAGCCCCCAGAACGGCCAGCCCCAGCATTTT. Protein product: CASSPQNGQPQHF.

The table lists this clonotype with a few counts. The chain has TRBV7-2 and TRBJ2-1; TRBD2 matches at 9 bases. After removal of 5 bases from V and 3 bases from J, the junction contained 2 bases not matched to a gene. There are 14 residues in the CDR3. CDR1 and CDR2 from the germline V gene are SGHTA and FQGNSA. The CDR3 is CASSAAGGYNEQFF. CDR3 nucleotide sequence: TGTGCCAGCAGCGCAGCGGGGGGCTACAATGAGCAGTTCTTC.

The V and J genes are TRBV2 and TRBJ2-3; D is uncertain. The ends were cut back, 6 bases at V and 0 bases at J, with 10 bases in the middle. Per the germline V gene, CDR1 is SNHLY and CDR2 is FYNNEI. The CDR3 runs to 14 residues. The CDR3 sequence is CASRATGSTDTQYF. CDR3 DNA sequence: TGTGCCAGCAGAGCGACGGGTAGCACAGATACGCAGTATTTT.

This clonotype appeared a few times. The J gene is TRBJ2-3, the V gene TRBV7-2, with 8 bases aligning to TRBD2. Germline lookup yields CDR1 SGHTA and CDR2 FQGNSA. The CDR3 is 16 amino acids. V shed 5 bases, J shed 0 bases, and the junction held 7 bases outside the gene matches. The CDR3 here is CASSPRLALSTDTQYF. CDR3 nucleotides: TGTGCCAGCAGCCCCCGACTAGCGCTTAGCACAGATACGCAGTATTTT.

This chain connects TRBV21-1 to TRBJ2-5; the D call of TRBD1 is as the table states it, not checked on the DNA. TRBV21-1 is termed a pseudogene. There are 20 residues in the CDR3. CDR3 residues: CASSKIKGSGTESSEETQYF. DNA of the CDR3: TGTGCCAGCAGCAAAATAAAGGGTTCCGGGACCGAATCCTCCGAAGAGACCCAGTACTTC.

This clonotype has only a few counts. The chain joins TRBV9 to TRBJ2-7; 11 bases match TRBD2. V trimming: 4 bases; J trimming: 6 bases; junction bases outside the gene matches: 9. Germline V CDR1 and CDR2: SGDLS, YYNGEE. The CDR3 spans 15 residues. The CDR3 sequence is CASSQVVSGRGEQYF. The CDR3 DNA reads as TGTGCCAGCAGCCAGGTAGTTAGCGGGAGGGGCGAGCAGTACTTC.

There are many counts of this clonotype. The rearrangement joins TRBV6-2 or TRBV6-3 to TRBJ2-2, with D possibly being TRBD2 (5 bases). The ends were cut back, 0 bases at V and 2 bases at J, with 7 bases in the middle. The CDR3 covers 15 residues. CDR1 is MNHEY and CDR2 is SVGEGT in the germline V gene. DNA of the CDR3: TGTGCCAGCAGTTACTCGCGGACTAACACCGGGGAGCTGTTTTTT. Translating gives CASSYSRTNTGELFF.

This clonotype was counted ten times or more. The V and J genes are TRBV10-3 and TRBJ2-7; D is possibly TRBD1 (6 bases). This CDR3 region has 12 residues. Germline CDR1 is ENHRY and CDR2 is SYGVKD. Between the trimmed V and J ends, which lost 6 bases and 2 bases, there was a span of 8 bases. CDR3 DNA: TGTGCCATCAGCCAGGGGACCTACGAGCAGTACTTC. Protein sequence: CAISQGTYEQYF.

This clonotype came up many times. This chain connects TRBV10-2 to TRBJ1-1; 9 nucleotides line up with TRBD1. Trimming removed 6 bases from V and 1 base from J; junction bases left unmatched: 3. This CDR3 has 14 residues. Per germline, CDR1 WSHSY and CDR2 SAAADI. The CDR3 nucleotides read TGCGCCAGCAGCCAGGGACAGGGGAACACTGAAGCTTTCTTT. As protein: CASSQGQGNTEAFF.

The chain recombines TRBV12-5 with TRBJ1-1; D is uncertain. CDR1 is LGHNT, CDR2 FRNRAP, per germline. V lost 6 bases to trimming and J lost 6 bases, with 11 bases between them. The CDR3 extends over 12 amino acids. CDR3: CASGRGSPEAFF. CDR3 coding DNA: TGTGCTAGTGGGCGAGGGTCCCCTGAAGCTTTCTTT. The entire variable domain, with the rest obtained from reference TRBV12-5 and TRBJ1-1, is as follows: DARVTQTPRHKVTEMGQEVTMRCQPILGHNTVFWYRQTMMQGLELLAYFRNRAPLDDSGMPKDRFSAEMPDATLATLKIQPSEPRDSAVYFCASGRGSPEAFFGQGTRLTVV.

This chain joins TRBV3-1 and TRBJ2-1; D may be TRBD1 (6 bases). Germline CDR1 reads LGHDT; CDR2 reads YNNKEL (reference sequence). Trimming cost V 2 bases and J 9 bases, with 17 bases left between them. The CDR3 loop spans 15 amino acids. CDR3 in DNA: TGTGCCAGCAGCCAATATACAGGGTTCGCTGGTGAGCAGTTCTTC. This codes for CASSQYTGFAGEQFF.

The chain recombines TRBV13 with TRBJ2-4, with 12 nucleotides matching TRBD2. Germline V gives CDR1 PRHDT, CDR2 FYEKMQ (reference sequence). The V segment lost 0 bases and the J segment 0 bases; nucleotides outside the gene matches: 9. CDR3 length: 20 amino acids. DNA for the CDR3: TGTGCCAGCAGCTTAGGCCTGACTAGCGGGGGTCTCCTAGCCAAAAACATTCAGTACTTC. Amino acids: CASSLGLTSGGLLAKNIQYF.

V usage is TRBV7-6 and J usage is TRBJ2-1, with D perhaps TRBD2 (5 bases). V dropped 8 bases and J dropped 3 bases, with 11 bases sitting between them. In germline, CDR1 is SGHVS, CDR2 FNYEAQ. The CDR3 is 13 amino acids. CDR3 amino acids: CASAEGSYNEQFF. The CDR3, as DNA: TGTGCCAGCGCAGAGGGTAGCTACAATGAGCAGTTCTTC.